This T cell receptor (beta chain) is drawn from a study of OX40 agonist ivuxolimab in advanced cancers. Study details: The study treated patients with ivuxolimab, an agonistic anti-OX40 (CD134) antibody.

The table came from immunoSEQ multiplex PCR; TCRdb's copy has only in-frame clones and leaves some out. The repertoire holds some 78,000 clones, with around nine tenths as singletons. V lost 4 bases, J lost 4 bases, and 1 base stayed unmatched. The CDR3 covers 13 residues. The germline CDR1 and CDR2 sequences are MRHNA and SNTAGT. Note on this clone: Its cognate antigen is unknown.

Broader study findings: Low normalized T-cell clonal expansion was additionally recorded for some nonresponders.

The sample here was CD4+ or CD8+ T cells sorted from blood, taken in a trial of the OX40 agonist ivuxolimab. The clonotype originates from an adult with an advanced solid tumor such as melanoma, head and neck, liver or kidney cancer. The V gene is TRBV6-4, the J gene TRBJ2-3; 8 bases match TRBD2. CDR3 loop: CASSVREADTQYF. CDR3 nucleotide sequence: TGTGCCAGCAGTGTGCGGGAGGCAGATACGCAGTATTTT.